The rows below give T cell receptor beta chains drawn from one sample of a study of response to subunit inactivated influenza vaccine. TCRdb passed the RT-PCR reads through MiXCR, listing each CDR3 protein once. The table lists about 520,000 distinct CDR3 sequences, approximately 11% of them singletons. The source was PBMCs from blood, collected more than 35 days after vaccination. These receptors were taken from a man in his fifties who received an inactivated influenza vaccine. Each CDR3 is given with its conserved first and last residue. A D gene is named only where the DNA matches it firmly. Only part of the rows carry a size: once, few, many, or a class if the clone is expanded.

length: 16; J: TRBJ2-4; D: TRBD2; size: NA; V: TRBV20-1; DNA: TGCAGTGCTAGAGATTATGTCGGGAGGGACGGGAACATTCAGTACTTC; CDR3: CSARDYVGRDGNIQYF
length: 16; J: TRBJ2-1; D: NA; size: few; V: TRBV7-8; DNA: TGTGCCAGCAGCTTAGGGGGACCCCCTCTTTACAATGAGCAGTTCTTC; CDR3: CASSLGGPPLYNEQFF
length: 16; J: TRBJ2-5; D: NA; size: few; V: TRBV7-9; DNA: TGTGCCAGCAGCTTAGCCGGCGGGGGCCCGTACGCAACCCAGTACTTC; CDR3: CASSLAGGGPYATQYF
length: 14; J: TRBJ2-7; D: NA; size: few; V: TRBV20-1; DNA: TGCAGTGCTAGAGGGGTTTCCTCCTGGCATGAGCAGTACTTC; CDR3: CSARGVSSWHEQYF
length: 15; J: TRBJ2-7; D: NA; size: NA; V: TRBV7-9; DNA: TGTGCCAGCAGCTCCATCCGGGGCAGGTACTACGAGCAGTACTTC; CDR3: CASSSIRGRYYEQYF
length: 15; J: TRBJ2-3; D: TRBD1; size: NA; V: TRBV27; DNA: TGTGCCAGCAGTTTAGGGACAGGGGCTGATAGTACGCAGTATTTT; CDR3: CASSLGTGADSTQYF
length: 14; J: TRBJ2-3; D: NA; size: many; V: TRBV7-2; DNA: TGTGCCAGCAGCTCCGACCGGCACACAGATACGCAGTATTTT; CDR3: CASSSDRHTDTQYF
length: 15; J: TRBJ2-5; D: TRBD2; size: few; V: TRBV29-1; DNA: TGCAGCGTCGCCGGGACTAGCGGGGGGAGGGGGACCCAGTACTTC; CDR3: CSVAGTSGGRGTQYF
length: 14; J: TRBJ2-1; D: NA; size: NA; V: TRBV27; DNA: TGTGCCAGCAGCCCCTCCCGCTCCCACAATGAGCAGTTCTTC; CDR3: CASSPSRSHNEQFF
length: 18; J: TRBJ2-4; D: TRBD2; size: many; V: TRBV11-1; DNA: TGTGCCAGCAGCTTCGGCCTAGCGGGAAAGGCAGCCAAAAACATTCAGTACTTC; CDR3: CASSFGLAGKAAKNIQYF
length: 15; J: TRBJ2-7; D: TRBD2; size: NA; V: TRBV15; DNA: TGTGCCACCAGCAGAGCAAGGACTAGGGATCACGAGCAGTACTTC; CDR3: CATSRARTRDHEQYF
length: 16; J: TRBJ2-5; D: TRBD2; size: few; V: TRBV6-5; DNA: TGTGCCAGCAGTTCCAGGACAGCGGGGGGTCCCGAGACCCAGTACTTC; CDR3: CASSSRTAGGPETQYF
length: 17; J: TRBJ1-2; D: NA; size: many; V: TRBV7-2; DNA: TGTGCCAGCAGCTTCACCCAACTCGGGTCGGCTAACTATGGCTACACCTTC; CDR3: CASSFTQLGSANYGYTF
length: 15; J: TRBJ1-5; D: NA; size: few; V: TRBV6-2/TRBV6-3; DNA: TGTGCCAGCAGTTTTTGGGGGGCTGGATTCCAGCCCCAGCATTTT; CDR3: CASSFWGAGFQPQHF
length: 16; J: TRBJ2-1; D: NA; size: many; V: TRBV7-8; DNA: TGTGCCAGCAGCTCGCTCCGGGCGCCCTTTGGGAATGAGCAGTTCTTC; CDR3: CASSSLRAPFGNEQFF
length: 15; J: TRBJ2-7; D: TRBD1; size: few; V: TRBV5-5; DNA: TGTGCCAGCAGCTTGGTCGGGACAGCCTCCTACGAGCAGTACTTC; CDR3: CASSLVGTASYEQYF
length: 13; J: TRBJ2-3; D: NA; size: few; V: TRBV6-4; DNA: TGTGCCAGCAGCCGTGAGGGGGCAGATACGCAGTATTTT; CDR3: CASSREGADTQYF
length: 15; J: TRBJ2-1; D: NA; size: NA; V: TRBV4-2; DNA: TGTGCCAGCAGTGTAAGCGCCGGGTCCTACAATGAGCAGTTCTTC; CDR3: CASSVSAGSYNEQFF
length: 14; J: TRBJ2-2; D: NA; size: NA; V: TRBV6-1; DNA: TGTGCCAGCAGTGAATTGGTCACCACCGGGGAGCTGTTTTTT; CDR3: CASSELVTTGELFF
length: 10; J: TRBJ2-7; D: NA; size: many; V: TRBV20-1; DNA: TGCAGTGCAGGCGCCTACGAGCAGTACTTC; CDR3: CSAGAYEQYF
length: 18; J: TRBJ2-5; D: TRBD2; size: few; V: TRBV9; DNA: TGTGCCAGCAGCGTCGGACTAGCGGGAGGGTCCCTGAGTGAGACCCAGTACTTC; CDR3: CASSVGLAGGSLSETQYF
length: 14; J: TRBJ2-5; D: NA; size: NA; V: TRBV5-5; DNA: TGTGCCAGCAGCTCGACGGGTCCGGAGGAGACCCAGTACTTC; CDR3: CASSSTGPEETQYF
length: 13; J: TRBJ1-3; D: NA; size: few; V: TRBV29-1; DNA: TGCAGCGCCTCAGAGAGCTCTGGAAACACCATATATTTT; CDR3: CSASESSGNTIYF
length: 16; J: TRBJ2-1; D: NA; size: few; V: TRBV20-1; DNA: TGCAGTGCTAGTAGGGCGCTGGGCATATCCTACAATGAGCAGTTCTTC; CDR3: CSASRALGISYNEQFF
length: 14; J: TRBJ2-5; D: NA; size: NA; V: TRBV7-2; DNA: TGTGCCAGCAGCTTTGGACGGGGGTCAGGGGCCCAGTACTTC; CDR3: CASSFGRGSGAQYF
length: 13; J: TRBJ1-2; D: NA; size: few; V: TRBV12-3/TRBV12-4; DNA: TGTGCCAGCGGACTGAGGGGCAGCTATGGCTACACCTTC; CDR3: CASGLRGSYGYTF
length: 17; J: TRBJ2-3; D: NA; size: few; V: TRBV5-1; DNA: TGCGCCAGCAGCTTGTCTATACGGGGAGCCGGCACAGATACGCAGTATTTT; CDR3: CASSLSIRGAGTDTQYF
length: 15; J: TRBJ1-3; D: NA; size: NA; V: TRBV28; DNA: TGTGCCAGCAGTTTACCTACAATTTCTGGAAACACCATATATTTT; CDR3: CASSLPTISGNTIYF
length: 15; J: TRBJ1-5; D: NA; size: few; V: TRBV7-9; DNA: TGTGCCAGCAGCTCAACCCGACAGCTCAATCAGCCCCAGCATTTT; CDR3: CASSSTRQLNQPQHF
length: 14; J: TRBJ1-2; D: NA; size: many; V: TRBV29-1; DNA: TGCAGCGTTGAAGATAAGGGGCTGCCCTATGGCTACACCTTC; CDR3: CSVEDKGLPYGYTF
length: 14; J: TRBJ2-7; D: TRBD1; size: NA; V: TRBV5-1; DNA: TGCGCCAGCAGCTTTTTCCGGGACAGGAACGAGCAGTACTTC; CDR3: CASSFFRDRNEQYF
length: 15; J: TRBJ2-7; D: NA; size: NA; V: TRBV7-2; DNA: TGTGCCAGCAGCTTAGCCGTAGGGACTGGCTACGAGCAGTACTTC; CDR3: CASSLAVGTGYEQYF
length: 13; J: TRBJ2-7; D: NA; size: many; V: TRBV20-1; DNA: TGCAGTGCCACCCTTCCCCGAGTCGACGAGCAGTACTTC; CDR3: CSATLPRVDEQYF
length: 12; J: TRBJ1-1; D: NA; size: few; V: TRBV4-3; DNA: TGCGCCAGCAGCCAAGCCAGGGAGAGGGCTTTCTTT; CDR3: CASSQARERAFF
length: 14; J: TRBJ2-2; D: TRBD2; size: NA; V: TRBV12-3/TRBV12-4; DNA: TGTGCCAGCGGTTATAGCGGGGCCACCGGGGAGCTGTTTTTT; CDR3: CASGYSGATGELFF
length: 15; J: TRBJ2-7; D: TRBD1; size: many; V: TRBV12-3/TRBV12-4; DNA: TGTGCCAGCAGCGTGGACAGGGACCCAACCTACGAGCAGTACTTC; CDR3: CASSVDRDPTYEQYF
length: 13; J: TRBJ2-1; D: TRBD1; size: many; V: TRBV29-1; DNA: TGCAGCGTTGTGTCAGGGGGCAAAAATGAGCAGTTCTTC; CDR3: CSVVSGGKNEQFF
length: 15; J: TRBJ2-1; D: TRBD2; size: few; V: TRBV4-3; DNA: TGCGCCAGCAGCCAGGGGGGGTTCGCGGGCAATGAGCAGTTCTTC; CDR3: CASSQGGFAGNEQFF
length: 12; J: TRBJ1-2; D: NA; size: NA; V: TRBV11-2; DNA: TGTGCCAGCAGCTTAGAAGGGCAGGGCTACACCTTC; CDR3: CASSLEGQGYTF
length: 15; J: TRBJ1-4; D: NA; size: NA; V: TRBV7-2; DNA: TGTGCCAGCAGCTCCGGGGGCAGGGAAAATGAAAAACTGTTTTTT; CDR3: CASSSGGRENEKLFF
length: 13; J: TRBJ1-5; D: NA; size: NA; V: TRBV12-3/TRBV12-4; DNA: TGTGCCAGCAGCAAAGACAGCAATCAGCCCCAGCATTTT; CDR3: CASSKDSNQPQHF
length: 13; J: TRBJ1-3; D: NA; size: NA; V: TRBV29-1; DNA: TGCAGCGCTACTCGGCGTGCTGGAAACACCATATATTTT; CDR3: CSATRRAGNTIYF
length: 17; J: TRBJ1-1; D: TRBD1; size: many; V: TRBV12-3/TRBV12-4; DNA: TGTGCCAGCCAATGGGGGGGGAGGACAGGTGGGAACACTGAAGCTTTCTTT; CDR3: CASQWGGRTGGNTEAFF
length: 13; J: TRBJ1-1; D: TRBD1; size: NA; V: TRBV11-2; DNA: TGTGCCAGCAGCGGGGACAGCCGGACTGAAGCTTTCTTT; CDR3: CASSGDSRTEAFF
length: 11; J: TRBJ2-2; D: NA; size: many; V: TRBV12-3/TRBV12-4; DNA: TGTGCCAGCAGATCCCCCGGGGAGCTGTTTTTT; CDR3: CASRSPGELFF
length: 15; J: TRBJ2-1; D: NA; size: few; V: TRBV2; DNA: TGTGCCAGCAGTGCGGGGGCAGGGGTTTACAATGAGCAGTTCTTC; CDR3: CASSAGAGVYNEQFF
length: 10; J: TRBJ2-2; D: NA; size: few; V: TRBV20-1; DNA: TGCGGGGTAAACACCGGGGAGCTGTTTTTT; CDR3: CGVNTGELFF
length: 21; J: TRBJ2-2; D: NA; size: NA; V: TRBV7-3; DNA: TGTGCCAGCAGCCTTAACAGAAGTCCAAGGACTAATGCGTTAGTGGGCGGGGAGCTGTTTTTT; CDR3: CASSLNRSPRTNALVGGELFF
length: 12; J: TRBJ2-2; D: NA; size: NA; V: TRBV12-3/TRBV12-4; DNA: TGTGCCAGCGGTCGAGGCACCGGGGAGCTGTTTTTT; CDR3: CASGRGTGELFF
length: 15; J: TRBJ2-1; D: TRBD2; size: few; V: TRBV6-4; DNA: TGTGCCAGCAGTGAGGGACTAGCGGGAGTCTATGAGCAGTTCTTC; CDR3: CASSEGLAGVYEQFF
length: 14; J: TRBJ2-2; D: NA; size: few; V: TRBV20-1; DNA: TGCGGGTCGAGGGGAAAGGTGAACACCGGGGAGCTGTTTTTT; CDR3: CGSRGKVNTGELFF
length: 16; J: TRBJ2-4; D: NA; size: few; V: TRBV4-3; DNA: TGCGCCAGCAGCCAAGAATACATAGAGGCCAAAAACATTCAGTACTTC; CDR3: CASSQEYIEAKNIQYF
length: 17; J: TRBJ2-3; D: TRBD2; size: few; V: TRBV27; DNA: TGTGCCAGCAGACTCACGGGGCCAGCGGGGGCCGCAGATACGCAGTATTTT; CDR3: CASRLTGPAGAADTQYF
length: 13; J: TRBJ2-5; D: NA; size: many; V: TRBV5-1; DNA: TGCGCCAGCAGCTTGGGCAACACAGAGACCCAGTACTTC; CDR3: CASSLGNTETQYF
length: 14; J: TRBJ1-6; D: NA; size: few; V: TRBV2; DNA: TGTGCCAGCAGTGAACGACGGAATAATTCACCCCTCCACTTT; CDR3: CASSERRNNSPLHF
length: 14; J: TRBJ2-7; D: TRBD2; size: NA; V: TRBV20-1; DNA: TGCAGTGCTCCGACTAGCGGGCCCTCCTACGAGCAGTACTTC; CDR3: CSAPTSGPSYEQYF
length: 14; J: TRBJ1-1; D: NA; size: many; V: TRBV10-3; DNA: TGTGCCATCAGTGGATCGCCCGGGGACACTGAAGCTTTCTTT; CDR3: CAISGSPGDTEAFF
length: 18; J: TRBJ2-4; D: NA; size: few; V: TRBV4-2; DNA: TGTGCCAGCAGCCAAGATAATGTCGGATACCTAGCCAAAAACATTCAGTACTTC; CDR3: CASSQDNVGYLAKNIQYF
length: 17; J: TRBJ2-3; D: TRBD2; size: few; V: TRBV7-9; DNA: TGTGCCAGCAGCCGCCGCCGGGTAGCGGGCCCCACAGATACGCAGTATTTT; CDR3: CASSRRRVAGPTDTQYF